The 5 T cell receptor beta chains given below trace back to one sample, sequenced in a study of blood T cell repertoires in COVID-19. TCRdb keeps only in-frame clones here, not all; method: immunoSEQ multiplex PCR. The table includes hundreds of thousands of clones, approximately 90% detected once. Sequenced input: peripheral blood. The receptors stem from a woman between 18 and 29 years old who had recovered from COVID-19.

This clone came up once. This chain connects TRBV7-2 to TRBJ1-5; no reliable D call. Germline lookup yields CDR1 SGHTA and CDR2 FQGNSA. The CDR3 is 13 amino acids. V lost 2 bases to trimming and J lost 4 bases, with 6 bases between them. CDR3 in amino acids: CASSLRVNQPQHF. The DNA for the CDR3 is TGTGCCAGCAGCTTACGGGTTAATCAGCCCCAGCATTTT.

CDR3 sequence reads: CASSLGASGYNEQFF. The DNA of the CDR3 is TGCGCCAGCAGCTTGGGTGCTAGCGGATACAATGAGCAGTTCTTC. V gene TRBV5-1 combines with J gene TRBJ2-1; 7 bases agree with TRBD2. Germline V gene data show CDR1 as SGHRS and CDR2 as YFSETQ. The CDR3 totals 15 residues. With V trimmed by 0 bases and J by 4 bases, 4 bases remained unmatched.

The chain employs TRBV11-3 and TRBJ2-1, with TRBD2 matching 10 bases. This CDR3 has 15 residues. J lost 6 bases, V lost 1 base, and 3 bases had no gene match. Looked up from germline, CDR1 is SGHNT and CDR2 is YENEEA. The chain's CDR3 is CASSLVLAGTNEQFF. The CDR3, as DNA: TGTGCCAGCAGCTTAGTACTAGCGGGGACCAATGAGCAGTTCTTC.

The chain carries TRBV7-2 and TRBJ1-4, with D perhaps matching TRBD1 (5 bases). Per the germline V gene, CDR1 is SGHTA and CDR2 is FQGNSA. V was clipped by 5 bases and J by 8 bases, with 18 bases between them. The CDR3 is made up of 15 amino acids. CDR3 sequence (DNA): TGTGCCAGCAGCCTGGACATGGGCAGCGGGGAAAAACTGTTTTTT. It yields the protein CASSLDMGSGEKLFF.

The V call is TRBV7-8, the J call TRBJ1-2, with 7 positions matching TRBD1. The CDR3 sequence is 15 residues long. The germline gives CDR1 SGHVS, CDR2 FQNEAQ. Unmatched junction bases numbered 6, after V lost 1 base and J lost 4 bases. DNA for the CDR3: TGTGCCAGCAGCTTAGGAAGGGGGCCGGGCTATGGCTACACCTTC. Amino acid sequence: CASSLGRGPGYGYTF. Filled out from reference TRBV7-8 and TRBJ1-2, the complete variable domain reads GAGVSQSPRYKVAKRGQDVALRCDPISGHVSLFWYQQALGQGPEFLTYFQNEAQLDKSGLPSDRFFAERPEGSVSTLKIQRTQQEDSAVYLCASSLGRGPGYGYTFGSGTRLTVV.